The 17 T cell receptor beta chains reported below all come from one sample, sequenced in a study of blood T cells in healthy people across ages. Primers used in a second PCR of about 6 to 12 cycles were a sample-barcoded 5' primer and a J-beta primer mix. Using its own MiXCR run on the 5' RACE reads, TCRdb lists one record per CDR3 protein. Among around 780,000 distinct CDR3 sequences listed, 45% to 70% were seen once. The material sequenced was blood. These receptors were taken from a man in his forties in good health.

CDR3 in amino acids: CASRDPRNTEAFF. CDR3 nucleotide sequence: TGTGCCAGCCGGGACCCCCGCAACACTGAAGCTTTCTTT. This chain uses TRBV9 with TRBJ1-1; tentative D call: TRBD1 (5 bases). V shed 7 bases and J shed 2 bases, with 12 bases lying between them. From germline, CDR1 is SGDLS and CDR2 YYNGEE. The CDR3 has 13 amino acids.

The genes are TRBV12-3 or TRBV12-4 and TRBJ2-3; D is uncertain. The CDR3 runs to 13 residues. V shed 6 bases and J shed 3 bases, with 10 bases lying between them. The CDR3 nucleotides are TGTGCCAGCAGCATCTTAGTAACAGATACGCAGTATTTT. It is translated as CASSILVTDTQYF.

The chain carries TRBV6-1 and TRBJ2-7, with TRBD2 as a possible D gene (6 bases). Looked up from germline, CDR1 is MNHNS and CDR2 is SASEGT. The CDR3 is 16 amino acids. Trimming took off 3 bases at V and 3 bases at J, with 18 bases between the two ends. The DNA of the CDR3 is TGTGCCAGCAGTGAGTATCTAGACGGGGGTTACTACGAGCAGTACTTC. Encoded protein: CASSEYLDGGYYEQYF.

The chain joins TRBV7-2 to TRBJ2-3; possible D gene TRBD2, 5 bases. Trimming pared 5 bases from V and 5 bases from J, leaving 17 bases between. CDR3 size: 15 residues. CDR1 is SGHTA and CDR2 is FQGNSA in the germline V gene. This CDR3 reads CASSPARGPGDTQYF. CDR3 sequence (DNA): TGTGCCAGCAGCCCCGCGAGAGGGCCGGGAGATACGCAGTATTTT.

The gene calls are TRBV9 and TRBJ2-3, with a possible D match to TRBD2 (5 bases). The V gene's germline CDR1 is SGDLS and CDR2 YYNGEE. This CDR3 comprises 15 residues. Trimming cost V 0 bases and J 6 bases, with 14 bases left between them. As DNA, the CDR3 is TGTGCCAGCAGCGTAGATCCGGGAACTACCGATACGCAGTATTTT. This translates into CASSVDPGTTDTQYF.

The V call is TRBV4-2, the J call TRBJ2-1; D not certain. V was shortened by 4 bases and J by 0 bases, with 22 bases between the two germline ends. The CDR3 length is 19 residues. The germline gives CDR1 LGHNA, CDR2 YNFKEQ. The CDR3 bases are TGTGCCAGCAGCCCATATGACCTACGCCAGGCCACCTCCTACAATGAGCAGTTCTTC. This sequence encodes CASSPYDLRQATSYNEQFF.

In this sample, this clonotype turned up once. The chain combines TRBV3-1 with TRBJ1-1, with 7 nucleotides matching TRBD1. J lost 10 bases, V lost 0 bases, and 5 bases had no gene match. The CDR3 is 13 amino acids. Germline assignment: CDR1 LGHDT and CDR2 YNNKEL (reference sequence). The CDR3 sequence is CASSQETRGAAFF. CDR3 nucleotides: TGTGCCAGCAGCCAAGAAACCAGGGGGGCAGCTTTCTTT.

V usage is TRBV2 and J usage is TRBJ2-5, with TRBD1 matching 9 bases. The CDR3 totals 15 residues. Germline values: CDR1 SNHLY, CDR2 FYNNEI. V shed 4 bases and J 11 bases; nucleotides not matched to a gene: 14. The CDR3 spells CASSAGTGQVDEQYF. CDR3 in DNA: TGTGCCAGCAGTGCGGGGACAGGGCAAGTCGATGAGCAGTACTTC.

The CDR3 DNA follows: TGTGCCAGCAGCTTAGATCTTTGGGGGGTGACTGAAGCTTTCTTT. Protein sequence: CASSLDLWGVTEAFF. V and J are TRBV7-2 and TRBJ1-1, with D maybe TRBD1 (5 bases). From germline, CDR1 is SGHTA and CDR2 FQGNSA. Trimming stripped 1 base from V and 5 bases from J, with 14 bases between. CDR3 size: 15 residues.

The rearrangement links TRBV4-2 to TRBJ2-3; TRBD2 agrees at 7 bases. CDR3 length: 16 amino acids. In germline, CDR1 is LGHNA, CDR2 YNFKEQ. V trimming: 5 bases; J trimming: 1 base; junction bases outside the gene matches: 9. The DNA of the CDR3 is TGTGCCAGCAGCGGCACCGGCACTAGCGGCACAGATACGCAGTATTTT. It yields the protein CASSGTGTSGTDTQYF.

The gene calls are TRBV12-3 or TRBV12-4 and TRBJ1-5; no clear D. The CDR3 extends over 12 amino acids. With 7 bases removed from V and 3 bases from J, the gap between germline ends came to 7 bases. The CDR3 DNA reads as TGTGCCAGCAAATTTATCAATCAGCCCCAGCATTTT. Translating gives CASKFINQPQHF.

In this sample, this clonotype turned up a few times. The rearrangement joins TRBV5-1 to TRBJ2-3, with D possibly matching TRBD2 (6 bases). The germline CDR1 and CDR2 sequences are SGHRS and YFSETQ. This CDR3 comprises 18 residues. V shed 0 bases and J shed 2 bases, with 19 bases lying between them. CDR3 coding DNA: TGCGCCAGCAGCTTGGCCCCCGTTGTACGGGGGAACACAGATACGCAGTATTTT. It specifies CASSLAPVVRGNTDTQYF.

V and J are TRBV2 and TRBJ2-1, with 9 nucleotides matching TRBD1. The CDR3 runs to 15 residues. V lost 6 bases, J lost 3 bases, and 6 bases stayed unmatched. Per germline, CDR1 SNHLY and CDR2 FYNNEI. CDR3 loop: CASRLDRGGYNEQFF. The CDR3 DNA sequence: TGTGCCAGCAGGCTGGACAGGGGAGGCTACAATGAGCAGTTCTTC.

The rearrangement joins TRBV9 to TRBJ2-3, with D possibly being TRBD1 (5 bases). Trimming removed 0 bases at V and 2 bases at J, with 10 bases between. CDR1 is SGDLS, CDR2 YYNGEE, per germline. The CDR3 is 15 residues long. The CDR3 DNA follows: TGTGCCAGCAGCGTAGTAGAAGGGGCCACAGATACGCAGTATTTT. Encoded protein: CASSVVEGATDTQYF.

This clonotype was seen once. The rearrangement uses TRBV12-3 or TRBV12-4 and TRBJ1-6; 8 nucleotides align to TRBD1. The CDR3 has 14 residues. Losses at the gene ends were 5 bases for V and 9 bases for J; bases not matched to a gene: 6. CDR3 region: CASSAQGAASPLHF. Written as DNA, the CDR3 is TGTGCCAGCAGTGCCCAGGGGGCCGCTTCACCCCTCCACTTT.

This clonotype came up a few times. The CDR3 nucleotides are TGTGCCAGCAGCGCGACCGGGACTGGGATCAATGAGCAGTTCTTC. It codes for CASSATGTGINEQFF. This chain joins TRBV9 and TRBJ2-1; TRBD2 is a possible D gene (6 bases). Per the germline V gene, CDR1 is SGDLS and CDR2 is YYNGEE. The CDR3 loop spans 15 amino acids. V shed 3 bases and J shed 6 bases, with 16 bases lying between them.

This chain links TRBV29-1 with TRBJ2-4; D might be TRBD1 or TRBD2, each matching 7 bases. The J call may not be correct, given that the DNA end is closer to TRBJ2-7. This CDR3 has 13 amino acids. Germline V gene data show CDR1 as SQVTM and CDR2 as ANQGSEA. CDR3 sequence reads: CSAGRGRGYEQYF. The CDR3 bases are TGCAGCGCTGGGAGGGGCAGGGGGTACGAGCAGTACTTC.